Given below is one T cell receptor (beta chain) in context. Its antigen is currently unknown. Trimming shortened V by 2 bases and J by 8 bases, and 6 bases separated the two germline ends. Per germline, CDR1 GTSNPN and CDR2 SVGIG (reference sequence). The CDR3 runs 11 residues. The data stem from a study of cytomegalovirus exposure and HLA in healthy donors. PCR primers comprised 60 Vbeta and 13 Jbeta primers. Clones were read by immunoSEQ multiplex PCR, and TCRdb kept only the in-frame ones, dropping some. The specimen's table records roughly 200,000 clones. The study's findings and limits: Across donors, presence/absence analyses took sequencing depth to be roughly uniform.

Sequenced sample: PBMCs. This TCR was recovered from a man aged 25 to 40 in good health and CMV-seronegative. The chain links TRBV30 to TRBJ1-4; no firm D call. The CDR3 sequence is CAWSREEKLFF. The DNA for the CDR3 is TGTGCCTGGAGTCGGGAGGAAAAACTGTTTTTT. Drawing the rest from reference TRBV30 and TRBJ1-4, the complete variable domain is SQTIHQWPATLVQPVGSPLSLECTVEGTSNPNLYWYRQAAGRGLQLLFYSVGIGQISSEVPQNLSASRPQDRQFILSSKKLLLSDSGFYLCAWSREEKLFFGSGTQLSVL.